This T cell receptor beta chain was captured by sequencing in a study of blood T cell repertoires in COVID-19. Study background: Some COVID-19 samples were acute and others convalescent; all came from the United States, Italy and Spain.

What the recovered Cohort 3 donors had was two negative PCRs, clearance, or symptom resolution. This CDR3 is 14 amino acids long. Germline V gives CDR1 LNHDA, CDR2 SQIVND (reference sequence). V shed 2 bases and J shed 7 bases, with 11 bases lying between them. The assay was immunoSEQ multiplex PCR, and TCRdb's table has in-frame clones only and misses some. Here the sample spans hundreds of thousands of clones, roughly nine tenths being singletons. This sequence joins TRBV19 and TRBJ1-4; D is unclear. The TCR comes from a man younger than 40 who had recovered from COVID-19. The sequenced material came from PBMCs or T cells enriched from blood (not recorded which). DNA for the CDR3: TGTGCCAGTAGTATACAGGCCATCGGTGAAAAACTGTTTTTT. This translates into CASSIQAIGEKLFF.